The entry below gives a single TCR beta chain sequence along with its context. Antigen specificity is unknown. The V gene lost 3 bases and the J gene lost 2 bases, with 14 bases spanning the gap. The CDR3 contains 15 residues. The germline CDR1 and CDR2 sequences are MDHEN and SYDVKM. This sample stems from a study of beta chain features in type 1 diabetes. Study-wide results and caveats: TCRB CDR3 length was moderately but significantly reduced in all four CD4+ subsets of Type 1 diabetes patients.

The sequenced template was cDNA made from the entire isolated RNA. Clones were read by immunoSEQ multiplex PCR, and TCRdb kept only the in-frame ones, dropping some. This sample has hundreds of thousands of clones; more than 12% occur once, and the top ten carry approximately 0.042%. V is TRBV28 and J is TRBJ2-7, with no clear D. The sample was naive CD4+ T cells from blood. This receptor was identified in a man aged 18 to 30 with type 1 diabetes. CDR3 amino acids: CASSFDGGSTYEQYF. The CDR3 DNA reads as TGTGCCAGCAGTTTTGACGGCGGATCTACCTACGAGCAGTACTTC.